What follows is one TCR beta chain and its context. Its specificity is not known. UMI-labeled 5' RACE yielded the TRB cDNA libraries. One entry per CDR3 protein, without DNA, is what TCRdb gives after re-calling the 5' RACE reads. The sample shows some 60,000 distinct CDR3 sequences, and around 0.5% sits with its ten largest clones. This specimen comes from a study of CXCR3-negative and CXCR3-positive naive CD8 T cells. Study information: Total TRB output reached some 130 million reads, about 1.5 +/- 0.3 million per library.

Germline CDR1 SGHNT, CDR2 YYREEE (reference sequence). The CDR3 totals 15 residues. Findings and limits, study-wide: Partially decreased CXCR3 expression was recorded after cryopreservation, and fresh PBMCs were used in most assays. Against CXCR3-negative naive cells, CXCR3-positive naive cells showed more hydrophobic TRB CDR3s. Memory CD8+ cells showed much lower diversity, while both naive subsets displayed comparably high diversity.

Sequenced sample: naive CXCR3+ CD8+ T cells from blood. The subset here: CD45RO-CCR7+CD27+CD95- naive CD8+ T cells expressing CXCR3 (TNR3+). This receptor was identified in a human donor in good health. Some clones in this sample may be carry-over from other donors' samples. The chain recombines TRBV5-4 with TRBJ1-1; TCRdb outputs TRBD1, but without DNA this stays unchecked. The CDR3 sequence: CASSYQDRQNTEAFF.